This T cell receptor (beta chain) was captured in a study of STAT3 mutations in large granular lymphocyte leukemia. Study outcomes and limitations: Every T-LGLL patient had at least one immunodominant TCRbeta clonotype.

Data came from immunoSEQ multiplex PCR; TCRdb stores just in-frame clones and leaves some out. Here the sample spans several thousand clones, about two fifths being singletons. A remark on this clone: Its antigen is unidentified.

The length of the CDR3 is 13 residues. Trimming pared 4 bases from V and 6 bases from J, leaving 11 bases between. CDR1 and CDR2 from the germline V gene are SGHNT and YYREEE (reference sequence). This TCR was recovered from a man aged 60 to 69 with T-cell large granular lymphocyte leukemia. Some clones in this sample may be carry-over from other donors' samples. The chain joins TRBV5-4 to TRBJ2-1, with D unresolved. The specimen sequenced was peripheral blood mononuclear cells. As DNA, the CDR3 is TGTGCCAGCAGCCTTGGGCTACCCAATGAGCAGTTCTTC. Protein: CASSLGLPNEQFF.